This T cell receptor (beta chain) was profiled in a study of cytomegalovirus exposure and HLA in healthy donors. Study conclusions and caveats: Reportedly, cytomegalovirus status was diagnosed with high sensitivity and specificity. Rarity held for most TCR sequences, but there were some public TCRs that occurred in many donors.

On this clone itself: As yet, its antigen is unknown.

Vbeta (60) and Jbeta (13) primers were used in the PCR. Generated by immunoSEQ multiplex PCR, the TCRdb table keeps only in-frame clones and is missing some. The sample shows approximately 200,000 clones, approximately 80% of them seen only once. The CDR3 is made up of 14 amino acids. Germline V lookup: CDR1 MNHEY, CDR2 SVGAGI. The specimen was PBMCs. The TCR originated in a woman aged 18-35 years in good health and CMV-seropositive. The V call is TRBV6-5, the J call TRBJ2-1, with D possibly being TRBD2 (7 bases). The CDR3 DNA follows: TGTGCTAGCGGGCCTGCAGGGGCCTACAATGAGCAGTTCTTC. Protein sequence: CASGPAGAYNEQFF.